A selection of T cell receptor beta chains follows, all from one sample in a study of blood T cell repertoires in COVID-19. The data were produced by immunoSEQ multiplex PCR, yet TCRdb's version contains in-frame clones alone and is incomplete. The sample yields fewer than 300,000 clones, 88% seen once. The sequencing input was PBMCs or T cells enriched from blood (not recorded which). The source of these receptors is a woman in her forties with acute COVID-19. Both conserved end residues are part of each CDR3. A D gene is named only where the DNA matches it firmly. Size is stated for part of the rows, as once, few or many counts, or as a class when the clone is expanded.

>TRBV5-4|TRBJ2-7|NA|NA
TGTGCCAGCAGCTTCAGGGGAACAGGGCGAGAGCAGTACTTC
CASSFRGTGREQYF
>TRBV7-6|TRBJ1-1|NA|TRBD1
TGTGCCAGCAGCCTCCGGGACAGCGCCAGCTTAAACACTGAAGCTTTCTTT
CASSLRDSASLNTEAFF
>TRBV7-2|TRBJ1-1|NA|TRBD1
TGTGCCAGCAGCGCCCGGGACAGCCTGAACACTGAAGCTTTCTTT
CASSARDSLNTEAFF
>TRBV9|TRBJ2-1|NA|TRBD2
TGTGCCAGCAGCGTAGGGCTAGCGGGAGTACGGTTGTACAATGAGCAGTTCTTC
CASSVGLAGVRLYNEQFF
>TRBV27|TRBJ2-5|NA|TRBD1
TGTGCCAGCAGTCCCCTCCGGACAGGGAGTGAGACCCAGTACTTC
CASSPLRTGSETQYF
>TRBV7-9|TRBJ2-2|NA|NA
TGTGCCAGCAGCTTAGCGATTGAGACTAGAACGAACACCGGGGAGCTGTTTTTT
CASSLAIETRTNTGELFF
>TRBV9|TRBJ1-3|NA|TRBD1
TGTGCCAGCAGCGCTACAGGGGGACTAGGAAACACCATATATTTT
CASSATGGLGNTIYF
>TRBV6-5|TRBJ2-5|NA|TRBD2
TGTGCCAGCAGTTACAGCATGGGGAGGGCGGGGAAGACCCAGTACTTC
CASSYSMGRAGKTQYF
>TRBV2|TRBJ1-5|NA|NA
TGTGCCAGCAGTGACCGGTATAGCAATCAGCCCCAGCATTTT
CASSDRYSNQPQHF
>TRBV28|TRBJ1-5|NA|NA
TGTGCCAGCAGCTTGACAGTTTATAGCAATCAGCCCCAGCATTTT
CASSLTVYSNQPQHF
>TRBV28|TRBJ1-3|NA|NA
TGTGCCAGCAGTTCCCCGGGCTCTGGAAACACCATATATTTT
CASSSPGSGNTIYF
>TRBV11-2|TRBJ2-1|few|TRBD2
TGTGCCAGCAGCTCGGGGACTAGCGGGAGGGTTGAGCAGTTCTTC
CASSSGTSGRVEQFF
>TRBV10-3|TRBJ1-1|once|NA
TGTGCCATCAGTGAGTCGCGGGGGAGGACTGAAGCTTTCTTT
CAISESRGRTEAFF
>TRBV6-1|TRBJ1-2|NA|NA
TGTGCCAGCAGTGAAGGGTGGGGGGGAATCTATGGCTACACCTTC
CASSEGWGGIYGYTF
>TRBV2|TRBJ1-2|NA|NA
TGTGCCAGCAGGGCGACAGGCACCAACTATGGCTACACCTTC
CASRATGTNYGYTF
>TRBV5-4|TRBJ2-7|NA|TRBD1
TGTGCCAGCAGCTTAGGGGGACAGGGATATGGCGAGCAGTACTTC
CASSLGGQGYGEQYF
>TRBV27|TRBJ1-5|NA|NA
TGTGCCAGCAGGAGGGAATCCCAATACCGTGATCAGCCCCAGCATTTT
CASRRESQYRDQPQHF
>TRBV9|TRBJ2-1|NA|TRBD1
TGTGCCAGCAGCGCAATAAACAGGGGACGGAGCTCCTACAATGAGCAGTTCTTC
CASSAINRGRSSYNEQFF
>TRBV9|TRBJ2-3|NA|NA
TGTGCCAGCAGCGTAGCCCGGGCGGGGAACACAGATACGCAGTATTTT
CASSVARAGNTDTQYF
>TRBV5-1|TRBJ1-3|NA|NA
TGCGCCAGCAGCTTGGCCCCAGGATTTAGCTCTGGAAACACCATATATTTT
CASSLAPGFSSGNTIYF
>TRBV19|TRBJ2-1|NA|TRBD2
TGTGCCAGTAGTATTCGGTCCTCCTGGCGGGAGGACCACAATGAGCAGTTCTTC
CASSIRSSWREDHNEQFF
>TRBV7-6|TRBJ2-7|once|TRBD2
TGTGCCAGCAGCCAATCATCCCCCCGGCTAGCGGGACCCGGGAAGGAGCACGAGCAGTACTTC
CASSQSSPRLAGPGKEHEQYF
>TRBV5-1|TRBJ2-1|NA|TRBD2
TGCGCCAGCAGCTTGGGGTCTAGCGGGATAGTCAATGAGCAGTTCTTC
CASSLGSSGIVNEQFF
>TRBV28|TRBJ1-1|NA|NA
TGTGCCAGCAGTCCGGGACAAGGGCACGCTGAAGCTTTCTTT
CASSPGQGHAEAFF
>TRBV30|TRBJ1-6|NA|TRBD1
TGTGCCTGGAGTCAGGCAGGGGGCAGGATTGGGAATTCACCCCTCCACTTT
CAWSQAGGRIGNSPLHF
>TRBV6-5|TRBJ2-4|NA|TRBD1
TGTGCCAGCAGTCATTTGACAGGGGCGGAGTACTTC
CASSHLTGAEYF
>TRBV6-5|TRBJ2-7|few|NA
TGTGCCAGCAGTCTCCAAGCCGGGACCAGGGGCGAGCAGTACTTC
CASSLQAGTRGEQYF
>TRBV27|TRBJ2-1|NA|NA
TGTGCCAGCAGTTTAAGTCCCCGGGAATCCTACAATGAGCAGTTCTTC
CASSLSPRESYNEQFF
>TRBV18|TRBJ1-1|NA|NA
TGTGCCAGCACAGTCTTTGGGGGGGACCTGAACACTGAAGCTTTCTTT
CASTVFGGDLNTEAFF
>TRBV6-2/TRBV6-3|TRBJ2-5|NA|NA
TGTGCCAGCAGTTATGGGCGGGGTCAAGAGACCCAGTACTTC
CASSYGRGQETQYF
>TRBV29-1|TRBJ2-2|NA|NA
TGCAGCGTTCTAGGGGAGAACACCGGGGAGCTGTTTTTT
CSVLGENTGELFF
>TRBV6-5|TRBJ1-1|NA|NA
TGTGCCAGCAGTTACTATCGGGACTGGGGGAACACTGAAGCTTTCTTT
CASSYYRDWGNTEAFF
>TRBV11-2|TRBJ2-1|NA|NA
TGTGCCAGCAGCTTAGTCTTGACAGAATACAATGAGCAGTTCTTC
CASSLVLTEYNEQFF
>TRBV30|TRBJ2-5|NA|TRBD2
TGTGCCTGGAGCAAGTGGACCGGGACTAGCGGGAGGGATAAAGAGACCCAGTACTTC
CAWSKWTGTSGRDKETQYF
>TRBV7-3|TRBJ1-4|NA|NA
TGTGCCAGCAGCTTCTCCCCGGGAACAACTAATGAAAAACTGTTTTTT
CASSFSPGTTNEKLFF
>TRBV28|TRBJ1-4|NA|NA
TGTGCCAGCAGGAAAGGGAGGACGGCTGCCGGTGAAAAACTGTTTTTT
CASRKGRTAAGEKLFF
>TRBV7-2|TRBJ2-2|NA|NA
TGTGCCAGCAGCTTACAAGGGGCGAGCGGGGAGCTGTTTTTT
CASSLQGASGELFF
>TRBV6-4|TRBJ2-3|once|NA
TGTGCCAGCAGTCAACTAGCTAGCACAGATACGCAGTATTTT
CASSQLASTDTQYF
>TRBV5-4|TRBJ1-2|NA|NA
TGTGCCAGCAGCTCTACAGCTGGCTACACCTTC
CASSSTAGYTF
>TRBV7-3|TRBJ2-1|NA|TRBD2
TGTGCCAGCGCCGAGCGGACTAGCGGGATTAATGAGCAGTTCTTC
CASAERTSGINEQFF
>TRBV9|TRBJ2-1|NA|TRBD2
TGTGCCAGCAGCGTACCTGACAGCGGGGGATTTAGCTCCTACAATGAGCAGTTCTTC
CASSVPDSGGFSSYNEQFF
>TRBV4-3|TRBJ1-2|NA|NA
TGCGCCAGCAGCCAAGAAGCTACTGAGGGCTATGGCTACACCTTC
CASSQEATEGYGYTF
>TRBV28|TRBJ1-2|NA|NA
TGTGCCAGCAGTTCTATCTCAGGGGCCTATGGCTACACCTTC
CASSSISGAYGYTF
>TRBV10-1|TRBJ2-5|NA|NA
TGCGCCAGCAGTGTAGGGGTTCGAGAGACCCAGTACTTC
CASSVGVRETQYF
>TRBV11-2|TRBJ2-2|once|NA
TGTGCCAGCAGCTTTTTCGGGGAGCGGTCCGGGGAGCTGTTTTTT
CASSFFGERSGELFF
>TRBV2|TRBJ1-1|once|NA
TGTGCCAGCAGGAAGCTTGATGGTGAAGCTTTCTTT
CASRKLDGEAFF
>TRBV29-1|TRBJ2-1|once|TRBD2
TGCAGCGCCTCCGGACTAGCGGGTCCTGACTACAATGAGCAGTTCTTC
CSASGLAGPDYNEQFF
>TRBV5-1|TRBJ2-3|NA|TRBD1
TGCGCCAGCAGCGCAAGGACAGGGCCCACAGATACGCAGTATTTT
CASSARTGPTDTQYF
>TRBV28|TRBJ1-2|NA|TRBD1
TGTGCCAGCAGAAAACCGGGACAGGGCTATGGCTACACCTTC
CASRKPGQGYGYTF
>TRBV7-2|TRBJ1-3|NA|TRBD1
TGTGCCAGCAGCTTAGCTGTAGGGGGCTTTGGAAACACCATATATTTT
CASSLAVGGFGNTIYF
>TRBV7-9|TRBJ1-2|NA|NA
TGTGCCAGCAGCTTAGCCGGTAGCAGGAGGGTAGACGGCTACACCTTC
CASSLAGSRRVDGYTF
>TRBV7-2|TRBJ1-2|NA|NA
TGTGCCAGCAGCTTAACCACAGGGCTGGACTCTGGCTACACCTTC
CASSLTTGLDSGYTF